The 16 T cell receptor beta chains presented below share a single source sample, sequenced in a study of T cells after yellow fever vaccination. TCRdb re-called the 5' RACE reads through MiXCR, storing one row per CDR3 protein. The profile shows 300,000 to 350,000 distinct CDR3 sequences, about 4% of them singletons. Sample: PBMCs, taken 5 days after the yellow fever booster vaccination. These receptors originate from a man aged 18 to 29 who received the YFV17D yellow fever vaccine.

The sample holds a few counts of this clonotype. The V gene is TRBV9, the J gene TRBJ2-2; D is possibly TRBD1 (6 bases). This CDR3 is built from 15 residues. Germline values: CDR1 SGDLS, CDR2 YYNGEE. Deletions cut 0 bases from V and 3 bases from J, with 9 bases between. The CDR3 is CASSVEGDHTGELFF. The CDR3 DNA follows: TGTGCCAGCAGCGTAGAGGGGGACCACACCGGGGAGCTGTTTTTT.

There are a few counts of this clonotype. This sequence joins TRBV5-1 and TRBJ1-1, with D uncertain. Trimming pared 0 bases from V and 3 bases from J, leaving 12 bases between. This CDR3 contains 15 residues. Germline CDR1 is SGHRS and CDR2 is YFSETQ. DNA for the CDR3: TGCGCCAGCAGCTTGGGGCAGTGGAGGGACACTGAAGCTTTCTTT. Its protein is CASSLGQWRDTEAFF.

This clonotype occurred many times. This rearrangement joins TRBV6-5 to TRBJ2-3; no definite D call. CDR3 size: 13 residues. Trimming left V 6 bases short and J 4 bases short, with 11 bases between. Germline V gene sequence: CDR1 MNHEY, CDR2 SVGAGI. The CDR3 loop is CASSSQLSDTQYF. The CDR3 region has the DNA TGTGCCAGCAGCTCACAATTATCAGATACGCAGTATTTT.

The V call is TRBV4-2, the J call TRBJ1-1; a weak D match, TRBD1 (5 bases). With 2 bases removed from V and 3 bases from J, the gap between germline ends came to 10 bases. The germline V gene encodes CDR1 LGHNA and CDR2 YNFKEQ. There are 14 residues in the CDR3. The CDR3 DNA sequence: TGTGCCAGCAGCCAATACTGGGGCCACACTGAAGCTTTCTTT. This sequence encodes CASSQYWGHTEAFF.

V is TRBV20-1 and J is TRBJ2-3; D is uncertain. CDR1 is DFQATT, CDR2 SNEGSKA, per germline (reference sequence). V lost 8 bases, J lost 0 bases, and 12 bases lay in between. This CDR3 has 13 residues. CDR3 protein: CSPRVPSTDTQYF. The CDR3 DNA follows: TGCAGTCCCCGGGTACCGAGCACAGATACGCAGTATTTT.

The gene calls are TRBV5-1 and TRBJ2-2; D is unresolved. Germline lookup yields CDR1 SGHRS and CDR2 YFSETQ. The CDR3 sequence is 14 residues long. V was cut by 0 bases and J by 6 bases, with 9 bases left in between. The chain's CDR3 is CASSLETIAGELFF. The CDR3 nucleotides are TGCGCCAGCAGCTTGGAAACGATAGCCGGGGAGCTGTTTTTT.

The chain links TRBV28 to TRBJ1-6, with TRBD1 matching over 10 bases. V shed 6 bases, J shed 5 bases, and the junction held 4 bases outside the gene matches. The CDR3 totals 15 residues. CDR1 and CDR2 (germline): MDHEN, SYDVKM. CDR3 region: CASRPGQGNNSPLHF. In DNA, the CDR3 is TGTGCCAGCAGGCCGGGACAGGGGAATAATTCACCCCTCCACTTT. The entire variable domain, with the rest obtained from reference TRBV28 and TRBJ1-6, is as follows: DVKVTQSSRYLVKRTGEKVFLECVQDMDHENMFWYRQDPGLGLRLIYFSYDVKMKEKGDIPEGYSVSREKKERFSLILESASTNQTSMYLCASRPGQGNNSPLHFGNGTRLTVT.

This clonotype was seen ten or more times. The chain employs TRBV29-1 and TRBJ2-1, with 7 nucleotides matching TRBD2. CDR3 length equals 15 residues. With 4 bases clipped from V and 1 base from J, the junction kept 7 bases outside the gene matches. Looked up from germline, CDR1 is SQVTM and CDR2 is ANQGSEA. CDR3 in DNA: TGCAGCGTTGCTTCGTGGCGGGGGTCCTACAATGAGCAGTTCTTC. It codes for CSVASWRGSYNEQFF.

This clonotype was recorded a few times. The rearrangement joins TRBV6-6 to TRBJ2-3; D gene ambiguous. This CDR3 is built from 13 residues. The V gene lost 2 bases and the J gene lost 3 bases, with 6 bases spanning the gap. Germline CDR1 MNHNY, CDR2 SVGAGI (reference sequence). The CDR3 DNA sequence: TGTGCCAGCAGTTACCGTAAAACAGATACGCAGTATTTT. Translated, it gives CASSYRKTDTQYF.

The rearrangement joins TRBV7-9 to TRBJ1-2; 7 bases are a match to TRBD1. The germline V gene has CDR1 SEHNR and CDR2 FQNEAQ (reference sequence). The CDR3 consists of 12 residues. V lost 5 bases, J lost 8 bases, and 5 bases stayed unmatched. The CDR3 DNA is TGTGCCAGCAGCATAACAGGGGTCGGCTACACCTTC. Amino acids: CASSITGVGYTF.

The chain combines TRBV30 with TRBJ1-1; possibly TRBD1 for D (6 bases). Trimming took off 2 bases at V and 4 bases at J, with 11 bases between the two ends. The CDR3 runs to 13 residues. CDR1 is GTSNPN, CDR2 SVGIG, per germline (reference sequence). The CDR3 coding sequence is TGTGCCTGGAGTCCAGGGGTTGGCACTGAAGCTTTCTTT. It specifies CAWSPGVGTEAFF.

This clonotype was picked up many times. DNA of the CDR3: TGCGCCAGCAGCCTCCAGGGCAGGCGCTACACCGGGGAGCTGTTTTTT. Its translation: CASSLQGRRYTGELFF. The V call is TRBV5-1, the J call TRBJ2-2; D possibly corresponds to TRBD1 (5 bases). CDR3 length equals 16 residues. From germline, CDR1 is SGHRS and CDR2 YFSETQ. Trimming shortened V by 4 bases and J by 3 bases, and 16 bases separated the two germline ends.

This clonotype was counted only a few times. This chain links TRBV6-5 with TRBJ1-1; D ambiguous. CDR3 length: 15 residues. V was shortened by 0 bases and J by 4 bases, with 12 bases between the two germline ends. Germline lookup yields CDR1 MNHEY and CDR2 SVGAGI. The CDR3 nucleotides read TGTGCCAGCAGTTACTCCGACGCGGTTGGCACTGAAGCTTTCTTT. Translating gives CASSYSDAVGTEAFF.

This clonotype appeared many times. The chain combines TRBV7-9 with TRBJ2-1, with D hard to call. The germline V gene encodes CDR1 SEHNR and CDR2 FQNEAQ (reference sequence). The CDR3 loop spans 16 amino acids. V was cut by 3 bases and J by 7 bases, with 19 bases left in between. The CDR3 nucleotides read TGTGCCAGCAGCTTTCTTCTAGGTTTATTAAATAATGAGCAGTTCTTC. This gives the protein CASSFLLGLLNNEQFF.

The chain recombines TRBV5-1 with TRBJ1-1; tentatively, D is TRBD1 (6 bases). V was trimmed by 2 bases and J by 3 bases, leaving 11 bases between them. The CDR3 runs to 14 residues. Germline V gene data show CDR1 as SGHRS and CDR2 as YFSETQ. The DNA for the CDR3 is TGCGCCAGCAGCTTTATCAAGGGGGACACTGAAGCTTTCTTT. This codes for CASSFIKGDTEAFF.

This clonotype was detected only a few times. The chain links TRBV6-2 or TRBV6-3 to TRBJ2-7; the D is unclear. The CDR3 runs to 14 residues. The germline V gene has CDR1 MNHEY and CDR2 SVGEGT. V lost 5 bases, J lost 4 bases, and 15 bases lay in between. The CDR3 DNA sequence: TGTGCCAGCAGTCGTTCCGATTTGCAGTACGAGCAGTACTTC. This codes for CASSRSDLQYEQYF.